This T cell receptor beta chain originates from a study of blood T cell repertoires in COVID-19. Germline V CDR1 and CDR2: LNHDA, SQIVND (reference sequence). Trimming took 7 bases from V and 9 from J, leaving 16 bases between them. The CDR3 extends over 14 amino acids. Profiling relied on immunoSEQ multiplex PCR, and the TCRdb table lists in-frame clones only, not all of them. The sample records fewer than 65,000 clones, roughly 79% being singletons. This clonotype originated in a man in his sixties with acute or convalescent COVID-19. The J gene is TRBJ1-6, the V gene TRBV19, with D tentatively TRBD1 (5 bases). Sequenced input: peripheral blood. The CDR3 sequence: CASTPGAGGSPLHF. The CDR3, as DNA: TGTGCCAGTACCCCGGGAGCCGGGGGTTCACCCCTCCACTTT.